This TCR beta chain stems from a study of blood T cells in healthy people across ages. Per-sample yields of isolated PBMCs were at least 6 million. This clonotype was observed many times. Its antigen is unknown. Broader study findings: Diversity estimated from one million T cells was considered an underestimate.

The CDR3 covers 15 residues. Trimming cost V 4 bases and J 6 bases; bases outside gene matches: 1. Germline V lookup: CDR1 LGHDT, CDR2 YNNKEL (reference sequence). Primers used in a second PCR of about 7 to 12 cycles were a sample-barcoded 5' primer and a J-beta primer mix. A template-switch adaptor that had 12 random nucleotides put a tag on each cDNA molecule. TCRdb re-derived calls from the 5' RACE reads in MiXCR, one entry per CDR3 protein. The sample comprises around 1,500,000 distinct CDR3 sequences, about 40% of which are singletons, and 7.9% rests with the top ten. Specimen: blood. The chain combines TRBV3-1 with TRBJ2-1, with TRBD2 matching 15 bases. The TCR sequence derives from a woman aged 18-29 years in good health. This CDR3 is CASSRTSGRANEQFF. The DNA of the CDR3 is TGTGCCAGCAGCCGGACTAGCGGGAGGGCCAATGAGCAGTTCTTC.